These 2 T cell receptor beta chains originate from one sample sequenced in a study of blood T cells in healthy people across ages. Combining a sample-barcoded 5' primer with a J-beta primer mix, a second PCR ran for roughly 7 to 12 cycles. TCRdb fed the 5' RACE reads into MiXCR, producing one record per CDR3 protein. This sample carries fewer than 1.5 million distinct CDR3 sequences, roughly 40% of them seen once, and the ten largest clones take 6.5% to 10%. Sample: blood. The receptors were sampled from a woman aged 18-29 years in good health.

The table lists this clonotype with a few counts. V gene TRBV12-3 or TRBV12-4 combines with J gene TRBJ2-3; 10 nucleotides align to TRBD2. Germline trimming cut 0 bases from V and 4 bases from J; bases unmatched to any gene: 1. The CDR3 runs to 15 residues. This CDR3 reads CASSLASGRSDTQYF. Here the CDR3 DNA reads TGTGCCAGCAGTTTAGCTAGCGGGAGGTCAGATACGCAGTATTTT.

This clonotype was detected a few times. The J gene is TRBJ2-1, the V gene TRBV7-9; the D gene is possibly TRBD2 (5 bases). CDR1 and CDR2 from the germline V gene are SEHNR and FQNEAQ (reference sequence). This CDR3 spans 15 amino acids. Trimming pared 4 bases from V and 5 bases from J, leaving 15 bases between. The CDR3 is CASSSRDSVNNEQFF. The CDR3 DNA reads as TGTGCCAGCAGCTCCCGGGATTCAGTAAACAATGAGCAGTTCTTC. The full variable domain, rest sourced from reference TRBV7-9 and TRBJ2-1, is DTGVSQNPRHKITKRGQNVTFRCDPISEHNRLYWYRQTLGQGPEFLTYFQNEAQLEKSRLLSDRFSAERPKGSFSTLEIQRTEQGDSAMYLCASSSRDSVNNEQFFGPGTRLTVL.